The clone carrying this TCR beta chain was found many times. Its antigen is still unknown. The data stem from a study of T-cell reconstitution after alpha-beta-depleted transplantation in children. Regarding the study as a whole: It was reported that alpha-beta T cells came from several hundred expanded graft clones (about two months after transplant). When one year had passed after transplant, most T-cell counts and diversity came from newly produced T cells. Elevated TCRbeta diversity at day 60 was traced, in some patients, to surviving recipient T cells and thymic progenitors.

The CDR3 is 14 residues long. V was shortened by 5 bases and J by 10 bases, with 15 bases between the two germline ends. Germline CDR1 SGHTA, CDR2 FQGTGA. Unique molecular identifiers were built into the TCRbeta library. A single record per CDR3 protein comes from TCRdb applying MiXCR to the PCR reads. The repertoire holds more than 120,000 distinct CDR3 sequences, with more than 8% as singletons. The sequence came from a female patient aged 2-9 years who had a stem cell transplant for congenital amegakaryocytic thrombocytopenia, so the T cells may come from the graft donor. Sample: PBMCs, mostly from graft donor cells, taken 180 days after TCRalphabeta/CD19-depleted stem cell transplant. V usage is TRBV7-3 and J usage is TRBJ1-6; D not certain. The CDR3 DNA is TGTGCCAGCAGCCGCTATGGAGAACAATCACCCCTCCACTTT. Its translation: CASSRYGEQSPLHF. Looking up the rest from reference TRBV7-3 and TRBJ1-6 gives the full variable domain: GAGVSQTPSNKVTEKGKYVELRCDPISGHTALYWYRQSLGQGPEFLIYFQGTGAADDSGLPNDRFFAVRPEGSVSTLKIQRTERGDSAVYLCASSRYGEQSPLHFGNGTRLTVT.